The 10 T cell receptor beta chains listed next were all sequenced from one sample in a study (dated by TCRdb to about 2015). The library was obtained by 5' RACE. Sequenced using an Illumina MiSeq. Through fastp at Q25 and MiXCR, TCRdb rebuilt clones from the public reads, retaining in-frame beta chains. Rows are combined by CDR3 protein, so each entry shows the most common genes and DNA. This sample lists roughly 50,000 distinct CDR3 sequences; roughly a quarter were detected once. Jointly, the top ten make up roughly 3.1% of the sample. The sequenced sample was tumor-infiltrating naive CD4+ T cells sorted from the breast tumor. The sample's cell subset or site, from its label and the paper: naive CD4+ T cells, CD4+CD45RA+CD25-. The receptors were gathered from a female donor with breast cancer.

Many counts were recorded for this clonotype. The V call is TRBV5-1, the J call TRBJ2-7; 7 nucleotides match TRBD1. The V gene's germline CDR1 is SGHRS and CDR2 YFSETQ. The V and J ends lost 4 bases and 1 base, in that order; junction bases with no gene match: 5. The CDR3 is 14 residues long. The CDR3 nucleotides are TGCGCCAGCAGCCTCGGGACAGCTTCCTACGAGCAGTACTTC. Residues: CASSLGTASYEQYF.

V is TRBV27 and J is TRBJ2-1; D could derive from TRBD1 or TRBD2 (6 bases each). CDR1 is MNHEY and CDR2 is SMNVEV in the germline V gene (reference sequence). The CDR3 has 14 residues. Trimming pared 8 bases from V and 5 bases from J, leaving 16 bases between. The CDR3 sequence: CASRWGAADNEQFF. The CDR3 DNA sequence: TGTGCCAGCCGGTGGGGGGCGGCTGACAATGAGCAGTTCTTC.

This clonotype has at least ten counts. V gene TRBV4-3 combines with J gene TRBJ1-4; no clear D gene. Trimming took off 1 base at V and 7 bases at J, with 10 bases between the two ends. Germline V CDR1 and CDR2: LGHNA, YSLEER. The CDR3 totals 14 residues. The CDR3 protein is CASSQGDTTEKLFF. The CDR3 bases are TGCGCCAGCAGCCAAGGCGACACCACTGAAAAACTGTTTTTT.

This clonotype has just a few counts. This chain uses TRBV7-2 with TRBJ2-7; TRBD2 matches at 16 bases. CDR1 is SGHTA, CDR2 FQGNSA, per germline. There are 23 residues in the CDR3. Losses at the gene ends were 4 bases for V and 0 bases for J; bases not matched to a gene: 21. The chain's CDR3 is CASSSSGDRGTSGGVFPSYEQYF. CDR3 coding DNA: TGTGCCAGCAGCTCGTCCGGTGATAGGGGGACTAGCGGGGGGGTTTTCCCCTCCTACGAGCAGTACTTC.

The table lists this clonotype with many counts. V usage is TRBV29-1 and J usage is TRBJ2-1; D is perhaps TRBD2 (5 bases). The germline CDR1 and CDR2 sequences are SQVTM and ANQGSEA. V was cut by 4 bases and J by 10 bases, with 11 bases left in between. The CDR3 has 11 residues. This CDR3 is CSVVRTREQFF. In nucleotides, the CDR3 is TGCAGCGTTGTCAGAACTAGAGAGCAGTTCTTC.

This clonotype was detected only a few times. Given a much more abundant clone one base away, this may be a read error. The V gene is TRBV7-2, the J gene TRBJ2-5, with D possibly being TRBD1 or TRBD2 (6 bases each). There are 12 residues in the CDR3. V gave up 6 bases and J gave up 7 bases, with 12 bases separating them. The germline V gene encodes CDR1 SGHTA and CDR2 FQGNSA. CDR3 amino acids: CASSSGAGTQYF. CDR3 DNA sequence: TGTGCCAGCAGTTCGGGGGCGGGGACCCAGTACTTC.

In this sample, this clonotype turned up a few times. One junction end does not reproduce the germline sequence, and a read error may be involved. The rearrangement uses TRBV11-3 and TRBJ2-3; maybe TRBD2 (5 bases). The CDR3 loop spans 12 amino acids. Germline CDR1 reads SGHNT; CDR2 reads YENEEA. The CDR3 DNA is TGTGCCAGCAGCCGGAGGTCAGATGCGCAGTATTTT. Its translation is CASSRRSDAQYF.

This rearrangement joins TRBV30 to TRBJ1-1; no reliable D call. Germline CDR1 and CDR2: GTSNPN and SVGIG (reference sequence). V dropped 1 base and J dropped 2 bases, with 5 bases sitting between them. The CDR3 is 12 residues long. This CDR3 is CAWSDSNTEAFF. The CDR3 nucleotides read TGTGCCTGGAGTGACAGCAACACTGAAGCTTTCTTT.

The V call is TRBV5-1, the J call TRBJ2-3; D perhaps matches TRBD1 (5 bases). The CDR3 is made up of 15 amino acids. V was trimmed by 4 bases and J by 0 bases, leaving 12 bases between them. The germline gives CDR1 SGHRS, CDR2 YFSETQ. This CDR3 reads CASSGTGHSTDTQYF. DNA for the CDR3: TGCGCCAGCAGCGGAACAGGACATAGCACAGATACGCAGTATTTT.

This clonotype was counted a few times. V is TRBV3-1 and J is TRBJ2-3, with D tentatively TRBD1 (6 bases). Germline CDR1 is LGHDT and CDR2 is YNNKEL (reference sequence). This CDR3 comprises 15 residues. Trimming took off 3 bases at V and 6 bases at J, with 16 bases between the two ends. The CDR3 region is CASSHGGRIGDTQYF. CDR3 coding DNA: TGTGCCAGCAGCCATGGGGGCCGAATTGGGGATACGCAGTATTTT.